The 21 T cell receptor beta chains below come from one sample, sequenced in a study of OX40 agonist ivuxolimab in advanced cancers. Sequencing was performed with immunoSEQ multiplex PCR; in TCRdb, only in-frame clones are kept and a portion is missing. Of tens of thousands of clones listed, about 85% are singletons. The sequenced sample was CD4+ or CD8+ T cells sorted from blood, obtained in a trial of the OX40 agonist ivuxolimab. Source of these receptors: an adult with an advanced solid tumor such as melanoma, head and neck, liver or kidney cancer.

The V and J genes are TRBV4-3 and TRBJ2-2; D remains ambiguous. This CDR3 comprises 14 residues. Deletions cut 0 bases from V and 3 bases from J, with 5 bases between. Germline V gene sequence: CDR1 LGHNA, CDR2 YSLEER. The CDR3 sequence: CASSQEPDTGELFF. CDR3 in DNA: TGCGCCAGCAGCCAAGAGCCGGACACCGGGGAGCTGTTTTTT.

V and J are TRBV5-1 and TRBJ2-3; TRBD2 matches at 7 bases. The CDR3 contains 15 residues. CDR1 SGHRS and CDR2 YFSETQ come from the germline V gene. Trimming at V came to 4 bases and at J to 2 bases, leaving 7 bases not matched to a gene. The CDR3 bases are TGCGCCAGCAGCATCGGGACTACGTACACAGATACGCAGTATTTT. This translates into CASSIGTTYTDTQYF.

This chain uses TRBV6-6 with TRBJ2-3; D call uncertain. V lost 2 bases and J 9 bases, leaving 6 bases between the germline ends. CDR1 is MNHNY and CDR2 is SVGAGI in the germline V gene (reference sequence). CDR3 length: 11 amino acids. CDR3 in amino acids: CASSYVGTQYF. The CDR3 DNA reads TGTGCCAGCAGTTACGTGGGGACGCAGTATTTT.

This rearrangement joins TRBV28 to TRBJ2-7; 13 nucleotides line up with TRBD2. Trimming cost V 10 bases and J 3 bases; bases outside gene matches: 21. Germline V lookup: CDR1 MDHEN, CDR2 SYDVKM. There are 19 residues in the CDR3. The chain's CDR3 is CATLGTPGLAGSLIYEQYF. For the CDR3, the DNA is TGTGCCACCTTAGGGACTCCGGGACTAGCGGGATCGTTAATCTACGAGCAGTACTTC.

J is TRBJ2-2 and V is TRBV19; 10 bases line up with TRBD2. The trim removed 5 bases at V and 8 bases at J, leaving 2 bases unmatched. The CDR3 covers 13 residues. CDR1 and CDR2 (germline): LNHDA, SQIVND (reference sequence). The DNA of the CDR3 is TGTGCCAGTAGTTTAGCGGGAGGTGGGGAGCTGTTTTTT. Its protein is CASSLAGGGELFF.

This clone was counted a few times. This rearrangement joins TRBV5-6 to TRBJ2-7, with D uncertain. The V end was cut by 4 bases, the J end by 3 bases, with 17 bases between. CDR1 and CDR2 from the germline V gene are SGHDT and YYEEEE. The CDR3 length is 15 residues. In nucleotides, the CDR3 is TGTGCCAGCAGCCCTCGCGGCCTAACCCGCTACGAGCAGTACTTC. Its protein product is CASSPRGLTRYEQYF.

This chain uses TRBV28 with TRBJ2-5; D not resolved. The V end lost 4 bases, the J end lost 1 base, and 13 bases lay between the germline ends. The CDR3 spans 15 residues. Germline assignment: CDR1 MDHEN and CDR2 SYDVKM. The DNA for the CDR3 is TGTGCCAGCAGTTCCCCGGCTGAATCCCAAGAGACCCAGTACTTC. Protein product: CASSSPAESQETQYF.

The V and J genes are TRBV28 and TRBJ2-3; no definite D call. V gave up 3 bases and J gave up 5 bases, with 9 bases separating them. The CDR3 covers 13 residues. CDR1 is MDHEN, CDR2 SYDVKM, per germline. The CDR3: CASSFGEIDTQYF. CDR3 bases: TGTGCCAGCAGTTTCGGCGAGATAGATACGCAGTATTTT.

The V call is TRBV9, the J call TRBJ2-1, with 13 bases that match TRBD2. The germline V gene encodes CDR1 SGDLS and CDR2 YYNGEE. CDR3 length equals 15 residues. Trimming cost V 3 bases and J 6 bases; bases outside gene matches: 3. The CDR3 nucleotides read TGTGCCAGCAGCGCCGGGACTAGCGGGATCAATGAGCAGTTCTTC. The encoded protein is CASSAGTSGINEQFF. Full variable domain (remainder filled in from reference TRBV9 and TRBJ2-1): DSGVTQTPKHLITATGQRVTLRCSPRSGDLSVYWYQQSLDQGLQFLIQYYNGEERAKGNILERFSAQQFPDLHSELNLSSLELGDSALYFCASSAGTSGINEQFFGPGTRLTVL.

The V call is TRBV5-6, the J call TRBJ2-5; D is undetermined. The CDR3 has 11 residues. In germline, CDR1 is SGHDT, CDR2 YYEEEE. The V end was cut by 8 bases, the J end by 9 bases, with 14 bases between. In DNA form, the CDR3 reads TGTGCCAGTGGGAATCTAGGGCCCCAGTACTTC. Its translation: CASGNLGPQYF.

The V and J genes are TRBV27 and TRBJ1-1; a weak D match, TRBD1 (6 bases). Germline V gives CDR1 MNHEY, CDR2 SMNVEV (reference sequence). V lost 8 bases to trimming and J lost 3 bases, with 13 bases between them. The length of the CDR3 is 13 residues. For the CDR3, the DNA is TGTGCCAGCCGCGGACAGTATTACACTGAAGCTTTCTTT. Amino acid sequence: CASRGQYYTEAFF.

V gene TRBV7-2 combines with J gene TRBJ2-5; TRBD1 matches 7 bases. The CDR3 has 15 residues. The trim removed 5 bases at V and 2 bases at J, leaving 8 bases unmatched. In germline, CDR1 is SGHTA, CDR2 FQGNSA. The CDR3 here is CASSAAGTVQETQYF. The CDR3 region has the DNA TGTGCCAGCAGCGCCGCCGGGACAGTACAAGAGACCCAGTACTTC.

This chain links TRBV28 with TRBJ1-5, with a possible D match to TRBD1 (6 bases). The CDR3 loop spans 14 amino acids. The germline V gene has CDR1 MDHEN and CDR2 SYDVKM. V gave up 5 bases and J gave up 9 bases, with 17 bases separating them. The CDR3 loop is CASSPPAQGRPQHF. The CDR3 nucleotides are TGTGCCAGCAGTCCCCCCGCGCAGGGGAGGCCCCAGCATTTT.

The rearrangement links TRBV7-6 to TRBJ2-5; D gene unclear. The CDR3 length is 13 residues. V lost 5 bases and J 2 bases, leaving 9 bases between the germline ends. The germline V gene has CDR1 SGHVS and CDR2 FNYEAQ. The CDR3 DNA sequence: TGTGCCAGCAGCCACCCCGGGCAAGAGACCCAGTACTTC. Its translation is CASSHPGQETQYF.

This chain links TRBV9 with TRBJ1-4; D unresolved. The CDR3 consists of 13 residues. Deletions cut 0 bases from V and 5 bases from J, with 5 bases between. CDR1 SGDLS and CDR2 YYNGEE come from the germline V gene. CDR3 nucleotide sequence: TGTGCCAGCAGCGTAGGGCGGAATGAAAAACTGTTTTTT. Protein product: CASSVGRNEKLFF. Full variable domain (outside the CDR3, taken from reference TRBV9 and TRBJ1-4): DSGVTQTPKHLITATGQRVTLRCSPRSGDLSVYWYQQSLDQGLQFLIQYYNGEERAKGNILERFSAQQFPDLHSELNLSSLELGDSALYFCASSVGRNEKLFFGSGTQLSVL.

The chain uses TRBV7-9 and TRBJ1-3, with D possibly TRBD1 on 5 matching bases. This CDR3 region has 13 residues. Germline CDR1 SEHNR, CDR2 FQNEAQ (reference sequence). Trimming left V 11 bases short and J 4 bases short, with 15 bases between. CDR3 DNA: TGTGCCCATGTAGGGGCGCGAGGAAACACCATATATTTT. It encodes CAHVGARGNTIYF.

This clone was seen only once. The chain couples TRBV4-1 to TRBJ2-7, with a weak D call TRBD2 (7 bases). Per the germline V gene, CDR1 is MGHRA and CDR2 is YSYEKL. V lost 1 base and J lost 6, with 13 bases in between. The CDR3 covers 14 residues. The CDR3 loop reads CASSQVQGGGEQYF. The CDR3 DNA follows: TGCGCCAGCAGCCAAGTGCAGGGAGGGGGCGAGCAGTACTTC.

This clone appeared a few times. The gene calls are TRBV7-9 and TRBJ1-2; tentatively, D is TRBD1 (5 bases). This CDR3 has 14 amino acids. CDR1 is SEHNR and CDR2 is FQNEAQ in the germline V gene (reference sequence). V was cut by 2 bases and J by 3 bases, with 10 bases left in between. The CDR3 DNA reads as TGTGCCAGCAGCTTAAGAGGGGCCGACTATGGCTACACCTTC. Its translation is CASSLRGADYGYTF.

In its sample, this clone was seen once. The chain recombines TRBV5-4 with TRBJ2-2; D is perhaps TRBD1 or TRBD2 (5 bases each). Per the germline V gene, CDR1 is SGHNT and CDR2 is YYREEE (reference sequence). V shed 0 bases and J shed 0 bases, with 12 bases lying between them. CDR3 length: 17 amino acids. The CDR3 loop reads CASSLAPQGANTGELFF. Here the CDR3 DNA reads TGTGCCAGCAGCTTGGCCCCTCAGGGAGCGAACACCGGGGAGCTGTTTTTT.

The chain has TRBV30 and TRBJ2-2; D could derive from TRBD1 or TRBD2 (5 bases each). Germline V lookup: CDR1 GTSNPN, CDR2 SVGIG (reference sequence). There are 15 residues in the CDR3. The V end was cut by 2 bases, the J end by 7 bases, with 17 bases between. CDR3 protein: CAWSPPVGGNGELFF. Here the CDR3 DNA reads TGTGCCTGGAGTCCCCCCGTTGGGGGAAACGGGGAGCTGTTTTTT.

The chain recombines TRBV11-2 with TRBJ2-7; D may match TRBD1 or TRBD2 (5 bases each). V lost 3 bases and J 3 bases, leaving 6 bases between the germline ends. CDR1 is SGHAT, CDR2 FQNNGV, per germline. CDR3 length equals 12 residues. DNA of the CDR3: TGTGCCAGCAGCTTGGGGGTCTACGAGCAGTACTTC. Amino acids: CASSLGVYEQYF.